Here is one T cell receptor beta chain with its context. A J-beta primer mix and a sample-barcoded 5' primer were used in a second PCR of roughly 6 to 11 cycles. TCRdb ran MiXCR on the 5' RACE reads and lists one entry per CDR3 protein. The table includes 350,000 to 450,000 distinct CDR3 sequences, about 49% detected once. The CDR3 is 13 residues long. The V gene end was trimmed by 7 bases and the J gene end by 8 bases; junction bases not matched to a gene: 9. The germline V gene has CDR1 SNHLY and CDR2 FYNNEI. This sample was included in a study of blood T cells in healthy people across ages. All donors came from Russia, were Caucasian and healthy, and spanned ages roughly 6 to 95. Each sample used at least 6 million PBMCs.

Sequences were obtained from blood. This TCR came from a man in his fifties or sixties in good health. The chain couples TRBV2 to TRBJ1-2, with 8 nucleotides matching TRBD1. The CDR3 nucleotides are TGTGCCAGCATGCAGGACAGGGAAGGAGGCTACACCTTC. Translation gives CASMQDREGGYTF.